The rows below give T cell receptor beta chains drawn from one sample of a study of T cells in Graves' hyperthyroidism and ophthalmopathy. TCRdb recomputed calls from the multiplex PCR reads with MiXCR, one row per CDR3 protein. In the table there are more than 300,000 distinct CDR3 sequences, roughly 15% of which are singletons. Sequenced: blood. Receptors originate from a young woman with Graves' hyperthyroidism that later progressed to Graves' ophthalmopathy. Both conserved end residues are trimmed from each CDR3. Fields, in order: clone size, V gene, CDR3 protein. Clone size is shown for a subset of rows, as once, few, many or a class of expanded clone.

clone size: many
V gene: TRBV5-1
CDR3 protein: ASSLEYRASYEQY

clone size: few
V gene: TRBV2
CDR3 protein: ASSPRGTTSYNEQF

clone size: few
V gene: TRBV20-1
CDR3 protein: SLQPPSNEKLF

clone size: -
V gene: TRBV2
CDR3 protein: ASSGTSGRARQY

clone size: many
V gene: TRBV6-6
CDR3 protein: ASSYSGTTYTDTQY

clone size: few
V gene: TRBV7-2
CDR3 protein: ASSQIDRTSQPQH

clone size: many
V gene: TRBV27
CDR3 protein: ASSSAGRITNYGYT

clone size: few
V gene: TRBV2
CDR3 protein: AGSPWTGADTQY

clone size: -
V gene: TRBV6-1
CDR3 protein: ASSGVGFGNTIY

clone size: -
V gene: TRBV13
CDR3 protein: ASSERESSYNEQF

clone size: many
V gene: TRBV20-1
CDR3 protein: SARTGTGSNTGELF

clone size: many
V gene: TRBV18
CDR3 protein: ASSPQENTEAF

clone size: many
V gene: TRBV12-3/TRBV12-4
CDR3 protein: ASTSELSYEQY

clone size: many
V gene: TRBV6-2/TRBV6-3
CDR3 protein: ASSYSSADYEQY

clone size: many
V gene: TRBV12-3/TRBV12-4
CDR3 protein: ASSGRGLNTEAF

clone size: many
V gene: TRBV2
CDR3 protein: ASRAGTYEQY

clone size: -
V gene: TRBV5-4
CDR3 protein: ASSYGGREALETQY

clone size: -
V gene: TRBV11-3
CDR3 protein: ASSSGTGTPYEQY

clone size: few
V gene: TRBV19
CDR3 protein: ASSKRGRTEAF

clone size: many
V gene: TRBV7-9
CDR3 protein: ASRPTTGPNTEAF

clone size: many
V gene: TRBV3-1
CDR3 protein: ASSQDGNQPQH

clone size: -
V gene: TRBV24-1
CDR3 protein: ATSQPGQGNQPQH

clone size: many
V gene: TRBV28
CDR3 protein: ASRQPFDNQETQY

clone size: many
V gene: TRBV15
CDR3 protein: ATSRVLATITDTQY

clone size: -
V gene: TRBV11-3
CDR3 protein: ASSTRTGQNTGELF

clone size: many
V gene: TRBV15
CDR3 protein: ATSMDEVDEQF

clone size: -
V gene: TRBV19
CDR3 protein: ASRPLRGYNEQF

clone size: many
V gene: TRBV2
CDR3 protein: ASSIRNTEAF

clone size: many
V gene: TRBV4-1
CDR3 protein: ASSSGETSFYEQY

clone size: many
V gene: TRBV5-1
CDR3 protein: ASSLERFNSPLH

clone size: many
V gene: TRBV6-1
CDR3 protein: ASSEARITYEQY

clone size: -
V gene: TRBV6-2/TRBV6-3
CDR3 protein: ASSYRILSDSNQPQH

clone size: -
V gene: TRBV2
CDR3 protein: ASSTSGGGTDTQY

clone size: many
V gene: TRBV7-2
CDR3 protein: ASSPLGWSETEAF

clone size: few
V gene: TRBV19
CDR3 protein: ASSPGVSNQPQH

clone size: few
V gene: TRBV6-1
CDR3 protein: ASSPLEGGGYT

clone size: many
V gene: TRBV28
CDR3 protein: ASSLPGAAYEQY

clone size: -
V gene: TRBV24-1
CDR3 protein: ATSDRGDPDSRDTQY

clone size: many
V gene: TRBV18
CDR3 protein: ASSPSPSYGTNEKLF

clone size: few
V gene: TRBV5-1
CDR3 protein: ASSGLTGEFNTEAF

clone size: -
V gene: TRBV4-1
CDR3 protein: ASSQGVTNHQPQH

clone size: many
V gene: TRBV28
CDR3 protein: ASSLTRDSYEQY

clone size: many
V gene: TRBV27
CDR3 protein: ASSSIKGELF

clone size: many
V gene: TRBV2
CDR3 protein: ASFSTDTQY

clone size: few
V gene: TRBV30
CDR3 protein: AWSVWGVERQSSIGNTIY

clone size: few
V gene: TRBV7-9
CDR3 protein: ASSPGLAGGKSVEQF

clone size: -
V gene: TRBV29-1
CDR3 protein: SAPIGGSNEKLF

clone size: many
V gene: TRBV10-2
CDR3 protein: ASTWLVEAFQETQY

clone size: many
V gene: TRBV11-3
CDR3 protein: ASSLSSGLAGPYNEQF

clone size: few
V gene: TRBV20-1
CDR3 protein: SATFGGDRGGFNEKLF

clone size: few
V gene: TRBV4-1
CDR3 protein: ASSQDSRDTDTQY

clone size: few
V gene: TRBV4-2
CDR3 protein: ASSPDLVTNTGELF

clone size: -
V gene: TRBV28
CDR3 protein: ASSLAGQGGQPQH

clone size: -
V gene: TRBV2
CDR3 protein: VSSSGITDTQY